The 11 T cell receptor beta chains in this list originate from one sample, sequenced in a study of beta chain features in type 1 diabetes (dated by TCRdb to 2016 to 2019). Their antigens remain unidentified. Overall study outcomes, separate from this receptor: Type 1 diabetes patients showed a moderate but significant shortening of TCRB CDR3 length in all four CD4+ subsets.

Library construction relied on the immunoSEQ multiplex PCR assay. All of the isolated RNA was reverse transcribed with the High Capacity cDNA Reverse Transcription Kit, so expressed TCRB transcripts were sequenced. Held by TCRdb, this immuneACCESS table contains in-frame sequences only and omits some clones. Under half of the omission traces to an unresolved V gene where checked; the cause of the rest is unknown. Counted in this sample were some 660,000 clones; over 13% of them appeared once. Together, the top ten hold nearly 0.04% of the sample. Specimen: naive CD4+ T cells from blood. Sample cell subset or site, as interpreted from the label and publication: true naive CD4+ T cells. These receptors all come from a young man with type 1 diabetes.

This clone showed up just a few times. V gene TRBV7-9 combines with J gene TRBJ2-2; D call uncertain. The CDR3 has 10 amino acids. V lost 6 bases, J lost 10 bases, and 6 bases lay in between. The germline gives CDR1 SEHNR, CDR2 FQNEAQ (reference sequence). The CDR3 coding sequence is TGTGCCAGCAGAGTGAAGGAGCTGTTTTTT. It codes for CASRVKELFF.

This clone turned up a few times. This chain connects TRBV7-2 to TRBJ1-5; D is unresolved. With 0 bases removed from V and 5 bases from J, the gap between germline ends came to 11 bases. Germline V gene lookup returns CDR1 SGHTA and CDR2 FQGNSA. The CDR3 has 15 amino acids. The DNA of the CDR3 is TGTGCCAGCAGCTTAGCTGCCCGGGGTGATCAGCCCCAGCATTTT. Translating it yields CASSLAARGDQPQHF.

The CDR3 is CASSLDRTSGWSEQYF. The CDR3 DNA is TGCGCCAGCAGCTTGGATAGGACTAGCGGGTGGAGCGAGCAGTACTTC. The J gene is TRBJ2-7, the V gene TRBV5-1, with 11 positions matching TRBD2. The CDR3 is made up of 16 amino acids. Trimming cost V 0 bases and J 6 bases; bases outside gene matches: 8. Germline CDR1 is SGHRS and CDR2 is YFSETQ.

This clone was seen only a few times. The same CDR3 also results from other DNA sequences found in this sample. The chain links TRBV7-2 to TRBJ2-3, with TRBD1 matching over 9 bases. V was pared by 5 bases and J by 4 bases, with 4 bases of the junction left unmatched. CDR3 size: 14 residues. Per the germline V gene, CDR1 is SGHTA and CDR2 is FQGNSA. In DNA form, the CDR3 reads TGTGCCAGCAGCCTAACAGGGGGCGCAGATACGCAGTATTTT. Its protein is CASSLTGGADTQYF.

The CDR3: CASSSIAGGSEQFF. The CDR3 DNA reads TGTGCCAGCAGCTCGATAGCGGGAGGGAGTGAGCAGTTCTTC. The J gene is TRBJ2-1, the V gene TRBV11-2; TRBD2 agrees at 11 bases. Germline lookup yields CDR1 SGHAT and CDR2 FQNNGV. This CDR3 is built from 14 residues. V was pared by 4 bases and J by 9 bases, with 5 bases of the junction left unmatched.

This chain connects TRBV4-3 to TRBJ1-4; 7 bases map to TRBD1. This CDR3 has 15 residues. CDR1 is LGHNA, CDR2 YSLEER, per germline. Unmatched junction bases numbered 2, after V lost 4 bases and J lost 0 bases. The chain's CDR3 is CASSPTGTTNEKLFF. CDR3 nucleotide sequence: TGCGCCAGCAGCCCGACAGGGACAACTAATGAAAAACTGTTTTTT.

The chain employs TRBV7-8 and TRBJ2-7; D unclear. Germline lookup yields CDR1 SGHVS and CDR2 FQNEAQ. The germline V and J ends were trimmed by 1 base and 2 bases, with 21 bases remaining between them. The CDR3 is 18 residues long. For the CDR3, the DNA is TGTGCCAGCAGCTTAGGTGCTAAGCCAAATCGACGGGCCTACGAGCAGTACTTC. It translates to CASSLGAKPNRRAYEQYF. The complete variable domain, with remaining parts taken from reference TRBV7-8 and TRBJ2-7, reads GAGVSQSPRYKVAKRGQDVALRCDPISGHVSLFWYQQALGQGPEFLTYFQNEAQLDKSGLPSDRFFAERPEGSVSTLKIQRTQQEDSAVYLCASSLGAKPNRRAYEQYFGPGTRLTVT.

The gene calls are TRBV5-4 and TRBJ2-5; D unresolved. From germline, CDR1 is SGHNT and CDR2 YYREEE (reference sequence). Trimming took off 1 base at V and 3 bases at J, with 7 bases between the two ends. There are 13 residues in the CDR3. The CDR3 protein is CASSLWQKETQYF. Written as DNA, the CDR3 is TGTGCCAGCAGCTTGTGGCAGAAAGAGACCCAGTACTTC.

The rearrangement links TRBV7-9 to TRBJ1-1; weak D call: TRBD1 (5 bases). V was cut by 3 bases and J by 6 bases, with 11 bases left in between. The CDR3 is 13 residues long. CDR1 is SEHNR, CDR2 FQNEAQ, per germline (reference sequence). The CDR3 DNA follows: TGTGCCAGCAGCTTTTCAACAGGTTCTGAAGCTTTCTTT. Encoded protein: CASSFSTGSEAFF.

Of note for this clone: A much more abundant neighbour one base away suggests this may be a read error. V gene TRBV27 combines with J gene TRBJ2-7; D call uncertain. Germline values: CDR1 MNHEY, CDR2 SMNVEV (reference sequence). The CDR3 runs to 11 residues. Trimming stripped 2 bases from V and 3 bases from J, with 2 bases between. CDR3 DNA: TGTGCCAGCAGTTTAAACTACGAGCAGTACTTC. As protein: CASSLNYEQYF.

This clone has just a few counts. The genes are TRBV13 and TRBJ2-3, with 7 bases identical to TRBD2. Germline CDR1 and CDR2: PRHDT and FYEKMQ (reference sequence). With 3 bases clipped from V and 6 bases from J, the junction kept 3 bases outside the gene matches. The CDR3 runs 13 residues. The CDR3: CASSFAGVDTQYF. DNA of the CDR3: TGTGCCAGCAGCTTTGCGGGAGTTGATACGCAGTATTTT.